This note documents a single TCR beta chain sequence. This receptor's antigen is unknown. No clone much larger than this one lies a single base away; base qualities are absent. The sample comes from a study of blood T cell repertoires in COVID-19 (dated by TCRdb to 2018 to 2020). Background for the entire study: Samples from collaborators originated in the United States, Italy and Spain and spanned both the acute and convalescent phases of COVID-19. The prospective study material was composed of cDNA or gDNA derived from T cells, B-cell-depleted T cells, or PBMCs. The dataset comprised deeply sampled blood TCRbeta repertoires from subjects exposed to, actively infected with, or recovered from COVID-19. A freely available public database, intended as a resource for researchers studying the immune response to SARS-CoV-2, is where the repertoires were released. Samples came from the ongoing ImmuneRACE study (first 160 participants) plus 1,254 subjects from 6 global collaborators. A de-identified subject ID, COVID-19 status, age in years and sex were almost always included in the sample metadata. Where HLA class I and class II types were available, the types were taken from metadata supplied by the sample provider, not from assay-based typing. The paper's findings and limits, for the study overall: The amount of clinical and demographic metadata varied by source and participant and was provided uncurated.

The germline V gene encodes CDR1 KGHDR and CDR2 SFDVKD. Relative to germline, V is 6 bases shorter and J is 2 bases shorter, with 15 bases between their ends. The CDR3 spans 16 residues, from the cysteine through the phenylalanine. Just the 48-base CDR3 DNA is kept, in frame starting at base 1. The immunoSEQ Assay, a bias-controlled multiplex PCR, was used to amplify TCRbeta CDR3 regions from genomic DNA. The source study handled its data this way. The number of nucleated cells in each sample was estimated by amplification of reference gene primers within the assay. To quantify the absolute abundance of each unique TCRbeta CDR3 rearrangement, sequence reads were collapsed and filtered. Productive Simpson clonality was computed per sample as the square root of Simpson's diversity index over productive rearrangements. Drawn from immuneACCESS, this table holds only the in-frame rearrangements with V and J called that TCRdb kept. Clones are partly lost; checked studies trace under half to an unresolved V gene and leave the rest unexplained. V, J and clone size reflect that table, while D and trimming were determined from the DNA. The sample records 150,000 to 200,000 clones, roughly 85% of which are singletons. 20% to 25% of the sample goes to the ten largest clones.

Each collaborating institution followed its own protocols to collect whole blood in K2EDTA tubes. For TCRbeta analysis, collaborators shipped samples in one of three forms: frozen whole blood, isolated PBMCs, or DNA extracted from either of those sample types. The material sequenced was peripheral blood. The source is a man in his sixties with active or convalescent COVID-19. The chain is assembled from TRBV24-1 and TRBJ1-4, and possibly TRBD1, on 6 matching bases. The nucleotide sequence reads TGTGCCACCAGTCGCAACCCAGGGGTGACTAATGAAAAACTGTTTTTT. Its translation reads: CATSRNPGVTNEKLFF.